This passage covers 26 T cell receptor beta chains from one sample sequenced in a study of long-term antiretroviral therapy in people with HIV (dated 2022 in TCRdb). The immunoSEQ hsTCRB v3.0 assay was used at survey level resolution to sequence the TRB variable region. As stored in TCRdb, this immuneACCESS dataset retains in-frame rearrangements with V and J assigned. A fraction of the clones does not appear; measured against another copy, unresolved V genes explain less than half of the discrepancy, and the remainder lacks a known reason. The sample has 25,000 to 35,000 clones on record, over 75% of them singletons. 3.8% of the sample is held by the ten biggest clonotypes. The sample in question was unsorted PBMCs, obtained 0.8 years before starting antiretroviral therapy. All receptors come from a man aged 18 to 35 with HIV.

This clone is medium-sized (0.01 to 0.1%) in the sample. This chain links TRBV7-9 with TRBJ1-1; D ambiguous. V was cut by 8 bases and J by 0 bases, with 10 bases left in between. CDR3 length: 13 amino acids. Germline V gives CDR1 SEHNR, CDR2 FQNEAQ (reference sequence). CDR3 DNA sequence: TGTGCCAGCGGGCCCGGCCTGAACACTGAAGCTTTCTTT. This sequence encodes CASGPGLNTEAFF.

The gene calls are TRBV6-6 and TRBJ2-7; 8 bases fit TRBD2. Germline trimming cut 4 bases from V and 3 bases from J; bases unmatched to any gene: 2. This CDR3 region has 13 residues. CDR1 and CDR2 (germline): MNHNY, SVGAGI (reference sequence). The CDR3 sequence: CASSSLADYEQYF. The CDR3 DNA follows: TGTGCCAGCAGTTCACTAGCGGACTACGAGCAGTACTTC.

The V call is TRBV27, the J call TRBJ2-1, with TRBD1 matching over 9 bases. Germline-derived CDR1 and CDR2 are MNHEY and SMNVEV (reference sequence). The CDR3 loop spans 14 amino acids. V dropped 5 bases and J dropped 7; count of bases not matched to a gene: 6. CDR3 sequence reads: CASSLLGQGNEQFF. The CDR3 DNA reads TGTGCCAGCAGTCTCTTAGGACAGGGGAATGAGCAGTTCTTC.

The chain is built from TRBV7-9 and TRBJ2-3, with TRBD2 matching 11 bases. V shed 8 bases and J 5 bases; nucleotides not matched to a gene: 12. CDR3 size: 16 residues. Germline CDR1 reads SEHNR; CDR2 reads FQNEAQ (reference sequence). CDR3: CASLGPLAGVGDTQYF. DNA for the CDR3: TGTGCCAGCTTGGGGCCACTAGCGGGAGTAGGAGATACGCAGTATTTT.

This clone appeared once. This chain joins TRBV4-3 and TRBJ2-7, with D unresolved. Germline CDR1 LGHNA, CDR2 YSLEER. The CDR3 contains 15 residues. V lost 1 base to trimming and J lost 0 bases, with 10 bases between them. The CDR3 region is CASSQVGFGSYEQYF. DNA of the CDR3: TGCGCCAGCAGCCAAGTGGGATTTGGCTCCTACGAGCAGTACTTC.

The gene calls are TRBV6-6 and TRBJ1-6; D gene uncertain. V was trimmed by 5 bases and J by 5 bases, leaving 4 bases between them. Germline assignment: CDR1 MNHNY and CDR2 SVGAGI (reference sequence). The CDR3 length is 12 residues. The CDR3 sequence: CASSDNNSPLHF. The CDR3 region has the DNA TGTGCCAGCAGTGATAATAATTCACCCCTCCACTTT.

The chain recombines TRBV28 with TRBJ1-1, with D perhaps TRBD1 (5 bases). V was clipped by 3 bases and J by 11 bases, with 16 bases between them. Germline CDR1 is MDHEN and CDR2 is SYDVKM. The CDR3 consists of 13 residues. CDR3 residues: CASSFPQGKKAFF. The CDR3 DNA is TGTGCCAGCAGTTTCCCGCAGGGTAAGAAGGCTTTCTTT.

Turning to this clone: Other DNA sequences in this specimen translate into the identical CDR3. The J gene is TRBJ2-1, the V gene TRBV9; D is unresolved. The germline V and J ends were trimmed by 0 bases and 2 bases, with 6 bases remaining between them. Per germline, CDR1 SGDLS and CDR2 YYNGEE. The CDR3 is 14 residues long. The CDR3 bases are TGTGCCAGCAGCGTAGGCGGCACCTACAATGAGCAGTTCTTC. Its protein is CASSVGGTYNEQFF.

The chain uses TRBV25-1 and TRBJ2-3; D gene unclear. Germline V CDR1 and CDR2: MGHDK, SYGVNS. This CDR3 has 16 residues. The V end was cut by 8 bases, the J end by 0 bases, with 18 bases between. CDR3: CASSLFADTSTDTQYF. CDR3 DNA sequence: TGTGCCAGCTCGCTTTTTGCGGATACCAGCACAGATACGCAGTATTTT.

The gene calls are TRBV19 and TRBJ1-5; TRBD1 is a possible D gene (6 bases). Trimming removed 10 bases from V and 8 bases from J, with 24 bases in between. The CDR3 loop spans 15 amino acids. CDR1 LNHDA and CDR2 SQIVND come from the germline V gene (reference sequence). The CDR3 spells CAMGGAREVEEPQHF. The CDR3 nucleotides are TGTGCCATGGGGGGGGCACGAGAGGTAGAGGAGCCCCAGCATTTT.

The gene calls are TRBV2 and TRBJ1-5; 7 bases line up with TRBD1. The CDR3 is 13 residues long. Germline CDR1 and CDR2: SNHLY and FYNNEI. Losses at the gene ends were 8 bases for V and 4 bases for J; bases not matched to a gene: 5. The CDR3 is CASRDSHNQPQHF. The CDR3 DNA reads TGTGCCAGCCGGGACAGTCATAATCAGCCCCAGCATTTT. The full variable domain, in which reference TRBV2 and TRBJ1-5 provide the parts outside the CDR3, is EPEVTQTPSHQVTQMGQEVILRCVPISNHLYFYWYRQILGQKVEFLVSFYNNEISEKSEIFDDQFSVERPDGSNFTLKIRSTKLEDSAMYFCASRDSHNQPQHFGDGTRLSIL.

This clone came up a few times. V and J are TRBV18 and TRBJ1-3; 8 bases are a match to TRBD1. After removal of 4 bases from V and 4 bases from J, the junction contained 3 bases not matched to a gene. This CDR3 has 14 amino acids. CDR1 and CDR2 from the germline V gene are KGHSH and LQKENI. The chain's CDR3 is CASSLGTGGNTIYF. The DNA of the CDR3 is TGTGCCAGCTCACTAGGGACAGGCGGAAACACCATATATTTT.

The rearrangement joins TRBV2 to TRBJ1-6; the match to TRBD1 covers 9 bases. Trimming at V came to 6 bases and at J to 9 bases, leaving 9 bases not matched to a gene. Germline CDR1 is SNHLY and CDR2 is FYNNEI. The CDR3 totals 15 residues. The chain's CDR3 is CASRVGQGTGSPLHF. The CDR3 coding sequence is TGTGCCAGCAGAGTTGGACAGGGGACGGGTTCACCCCTCCACTTT.

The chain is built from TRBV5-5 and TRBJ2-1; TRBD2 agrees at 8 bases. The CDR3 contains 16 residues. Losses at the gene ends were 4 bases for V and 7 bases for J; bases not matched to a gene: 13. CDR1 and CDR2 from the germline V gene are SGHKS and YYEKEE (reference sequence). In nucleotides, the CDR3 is TGTGCCAGCAGCCCGCGGACTAGCCCTTATGGGAATGAGCAGTTCTTC. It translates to CASSPRTSPYGNEQFF.

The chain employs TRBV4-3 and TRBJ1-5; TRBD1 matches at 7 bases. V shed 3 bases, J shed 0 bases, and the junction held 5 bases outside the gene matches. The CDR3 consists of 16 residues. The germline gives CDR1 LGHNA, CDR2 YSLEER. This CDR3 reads CASSQIWDSSNQPQHF. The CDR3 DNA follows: TGCGCCAGCAGCCAGATTTGGGACAGTAGCAATCAGCCCCAGCATTTT.

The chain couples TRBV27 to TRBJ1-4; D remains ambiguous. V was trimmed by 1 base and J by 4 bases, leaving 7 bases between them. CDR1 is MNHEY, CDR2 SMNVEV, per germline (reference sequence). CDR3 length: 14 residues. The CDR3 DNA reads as TGTGCCAGCAGTTTATGGCAGAATAATGAAAAACTGTTTTTT. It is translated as CASSLWQNNEKLFF.

CDR3 amino acids: CAGGKLTGGRYTEAFF. The CDR3 bases are TGTGCCGGCGGAAAGCTAACAGGGGGCCGGTACACTGAAGCTTTCTTT. This chain connects TRBV28 to TRBJ1-1, with TRBD1 matching over 9 bases. V lost 11 bases, J lost 3 bases, and 16 bases stayed unmatched. Per the germline V gene, CDR1 is MDHEN and CDR2 is SYDVKM. The CDR3 consists of 16 residues.

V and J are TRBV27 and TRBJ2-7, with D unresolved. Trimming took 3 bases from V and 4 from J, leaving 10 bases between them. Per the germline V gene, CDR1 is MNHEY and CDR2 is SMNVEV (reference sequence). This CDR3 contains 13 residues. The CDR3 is CASSLGEDYEQYF. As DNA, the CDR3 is TGTGCCAGCAGTTTGGGCGAGGATTACGAGCAGTACTTC.

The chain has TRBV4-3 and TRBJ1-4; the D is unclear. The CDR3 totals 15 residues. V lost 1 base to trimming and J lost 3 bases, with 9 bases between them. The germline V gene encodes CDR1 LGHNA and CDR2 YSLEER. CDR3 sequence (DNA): TGCGCCAGCAGCCAAGCGCAGCTCCCTAATGAAAAACTGTTTTTT. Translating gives CASSQAQLPNEKLFF.

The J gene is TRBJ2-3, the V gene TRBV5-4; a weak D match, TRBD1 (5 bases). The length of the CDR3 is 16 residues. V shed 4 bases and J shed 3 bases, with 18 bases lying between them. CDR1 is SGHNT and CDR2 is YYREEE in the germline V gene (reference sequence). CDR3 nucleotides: TGTGCCAGCAGCCCTAATAAGGACAAAACGACAGATACGCAGTATTTT. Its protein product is CASSPNKDKTTDTQYF.

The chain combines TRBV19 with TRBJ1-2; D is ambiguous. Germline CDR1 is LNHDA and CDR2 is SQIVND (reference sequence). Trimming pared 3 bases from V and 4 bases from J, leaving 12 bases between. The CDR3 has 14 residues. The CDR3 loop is CASSINSQFYGYTF. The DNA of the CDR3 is TGTGCCAGTAGTATCAACAGTCAGTTCTATGGCTACACCTTC.

In nucleotides, the CDR3 is TGCGCCAGCAGCACCGACACTACCTACGAGCAGTACTTC. Its translation: CASSTDTTYEQYF. This chain uses TRBV4-3 with TRBJ2-7; no firm D call. Germline CDR1 LGHNA, CDR2 YSLEER. Trimming pared 5 bases from V and 2 bases from J, leaving 10 bases between. This CDR3 has 13 residues.

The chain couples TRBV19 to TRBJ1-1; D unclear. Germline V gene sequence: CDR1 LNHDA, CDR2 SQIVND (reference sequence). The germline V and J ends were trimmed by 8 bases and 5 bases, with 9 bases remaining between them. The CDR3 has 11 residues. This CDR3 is CASHRGTEAFF. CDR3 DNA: TGTGCCAGTCATAGAGGGACTGAAGCTTTCTTT.

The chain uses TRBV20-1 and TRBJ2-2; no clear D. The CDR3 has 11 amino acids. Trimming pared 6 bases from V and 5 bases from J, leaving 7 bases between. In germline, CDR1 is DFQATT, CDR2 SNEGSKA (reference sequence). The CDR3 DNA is TGCAGTGCCCCTAATACCGGGGAGCTGTTTTTT. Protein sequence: CSAPNTGELFF.

The CDR3 DNA sequence: TGTGCCAGCCTGGCTCAGGGGGCTTCAGGTGAAGCTTTCTTT. Translating gives CASLAQGASGEAFF. V and J are TRBV18 and TRBJ1-1, with 8 nucleotides matching TRBD1. Per the germline V gene, CDR1 is KGHSH and CDR2 is LQKENI. The ends lost 8 bases at V and 7 bases at J; junction bases unmatched: 12. The CDR3 covers 14 residues.

CDR3 in amino acids: CASSQQGQKYGYTF. The CDR3 DNA reads TGTGCCAGCAGCCAGCAGGGACAGAAATATGGCTACACCTTC. The chain recombines TRBV14 with TRBJ1-2; 7 bases line up with TRBD1. CDR3 length: 14 residues. J gave up 5 bases and V 3 bases, and 6 bases lay outside the gene matches. CDR1 SGHDN and CDR2 FVKESK come from the germline V gene.